These 21 T cell receptor beta chains share one sample of origin, sequenced in a study of blood T cell repertoires in COVID-19. TCRdb's copy holds only in-frame clones and misses some; the assay was immunoSEQ multiplex PCR. This sample has about 110,000 clones, with 71% found just once. Sequencing was done on a sample of peripheral blood. Source of these receptors: a woman aged 40 to 50 with acute or convalescent COVID-19.

This sequence joins TRBV5-1 and TRBJ2-1; 8 positions agree with TRBD2. After removal of 0 bases from V and 4 bases from J, the junction contained 3 bases not matched to a gene. The CDR3 is 15 residues long. Germline-derived CDR1 and CDR2 are SGHRS and YFSETQ. The CDR3 bases are TGCGCCAGCAGCTTGGGCGGGGGGAATTACAATGAGCAGTTCTTC. Amino acid sequence: CASSLGGGNYNEQFF.

The chain couples TRBV24-1 to TRBJ2-7; TRBD1 aligns across 7 bases. CDR3 size: 11 residues. Germline CDR1 and CDR2: KGHDR and SFDVKD. Unmatched junction bases numbered 2, after V lost 7 bases and J lost 6 bases. In nucleotides, the CDR3 is TGTGCCACCAGCTCAGGGGGCGAGCAGTACTTC. It yields the protein CATSSGGEQYF.

This clone turned up a few times. This chain connects TRBV7-9 to TRBJ1-1; D uncertain. Germline CDR1 reads SEHNR; CDR2 reads FQNEAQ (reference sequence). This CDR3 comprises 13 residues. V shed 5 bases and J shed 7 bases, with 14 bases lying between them. Here the CDR3 DNA reads TGTGCCAGCAGCCGAGTGGCGGGCAATGAAGCTTTCTTT. It specifies CASSRVAGNEAFF.

V is TRBV6-6 and J is TRBJ1-1, with TRBD1 matching 9 bases. With 4 bases clipped from V and 5 bases from J, the junction kept 2 bases outside the gene matches. The CDR3 is made up of 13 amino acids. The germline CDR1 and CDR2 sequences are MNHNY and SVGAGI (reference sequence). In DNA, the CDR3 is TGTGCCAGCAGTTGGGACAGGGTGACTGAAGCTTTCTTT. It codes for CASSWDRVTEAFF.

The genes are TRBV20-1 and TRBJ2-6; TRBD2 agrees at 7 bases. The germline V gene encodes CDR1 DFQATT and CDR2 SNEGSKA (reference sequence). The ends lost 4 bases at V and 3 bases at J; junction bases unmatched: 6. The CDR3 extends over 15 amino acids. In DNA form, the CDR3 reads TGCAGTGCTACTGAACTAGCGCGTGGGGCCAACGTCCTGACTTTC. Translating gives CSATELARGANVLTF.

CDR3 DNA sequence: TGTGCCAGCAGCCAGACGACAGTTAGCACAGATACGCAGTATTTT. This sequence encodes CASSQTTVSTDTQYF. The chain employs TRBV14 and TRBJ2-3, with a possible D match to TRBD1 (5 bases). V lost 3 bases to trimming and J lost 0 bases, with 10 bases between them. CDR1 SGHDN and CDR2 FVKESK come from the germline V gene. CDR3 length equals 15 residues.

The J gene is TRBJ1-1, the V gene TRBV2; D remains ambiguous. CDR1 SNHLY and CDR2 FYNNEI come from the germline V gene. V dropped 4 bases and J dropped 1 base, with 7 bases sitting between them. The CDR3 is 13 residues long. CDR3 DNA sequence: TGTGCCAGCAGTGTCGGGAAGAACACTGAAGCTTTCTTT. It codes for CASSVGKNTEAFF.

This clone has only a few counts. The J gene is TRBJ1-2, the V gene TRBV9; 7 positions agree with TRBD1. Germline loops: CDR1 SGDLS, CDR2 YYNGEE. Trimming at V came to 4 bases and at J to 8 bases, leaving 14 bases not matched to a gene. The CDR3 is made up of 15 amino acids. As DNA, the CDR3 is TGTGCCAGCAGCCACCCGGACAGGAGGACGGAAGGCTACACCTTC. Translating gives CASSHPDRRTEGYTF. Supplemented by reference TRBV9 and TRBJ1-2, the full variable domain reads DSGVTQTPKHLITATGQRVTLRCSPRSGDLSVYWYQQSLDQGLQFLIQYYNGEERAKGNILERFSAQQFPDLHSELNLSSLELGDSALYFCASSHPDRRTEGYTFGSGTRLTVV.

This clone was counted between two and nine times. The chain employs TRBV24-1 and TRBJ1-1; TRBD1 might be the D (6 bases). The CDR3 contains 12 residues. Per germline, CDR1 KGHDR and CDR2 SFDVKD. The V and J ends lost 9 bases and 2 bases respectively, with 9 bases between them. The CDR3 DNA is TGTGCCACCGCCGGGACAAACACTGAAGCTTTCTTT. Translated, it gives CATAGTNTEAFF.

This rearrangement joins TRBV5-6 to TRBJ2-1, with TRBD2 identical over 7 bases. The V gene's germline CDR1 is SGHDT and CDR2 YYEEEE. This CDR3 region has 16 residues. V lost 5 bases to trimming and J lost 1 base; unmatched junction nucleotides: 9. The CDR3: CASRSTAGSSYNEQFF. The CDR3 nucleotides are TGTGCCAGCAGGAGTACAGCGGGGTCATCCTACAATGAGCAGTTCTTC.

V gene TRBV7-9 combines with J gene TRBJ2-2; the D gene is possibly TRBD2 (6 bases). This CDR3 comprises 15 residues. V lost 1 base and J lost 4, with 10 bases in between. CDR1 and CDR2 (germline): SEHNR, FQNEAQ (reference sequence). The DNA of the CDR3 is TGTGCCAGCAGCTTAGTCGGGGGTATCACCGGGGAGCTGTTTTTT. This translates into CASSLVGGITGELFF.

The CDR3 reads CASSVRGGNTGELFF. Here the CDR3 DNA reads TGTGCCAGCAGCGTTCGGGGGGGTAACACCGGGGAGCTGTTTTTT. This sequence joins TRBV9 and TRBJ2-2; 8 nucleotides align to TRBD2. Germline trimming cut 2 bases from V and 2 bases from J; bases unmatched to any gene: 2. Looked up from germline, CDR1 is SGDLS and CDR2 is YYNGEE. The CDR3 runs to 15 residues.

This clone appeared a single time. The chain carries TRBV19 and TRBJ1-6, with D maybe TRBD1 (6 bases). Germline CDR1 is LNHDA and CDR2 is SQIVND (reference sequence). Deletions cut 9 bases from V and 6 bases from J, with 12 bases between. There are 13 residues in the CDR3. The CDR3 nucleotides read TGTGCCAGCAGACAGGTGTCTAATTCACCCCTCCACTTT. Encoded protein: CASRQVSNSPLHF. Supplemented by reference TRBV19 and TRBJ1-6, the full variable domain reads DGGITQSPKYLFRKEGQNVTLSCEQNLNHDAMYWYRQDPGQGLRLIYYSQIVNDFQKGDIAEGYSVSREKKESFPLTVTSAQKNPTAFYLCASRQVSNSPLHFGNGTRLTVT.

The genes are TRBV24-1 and TRBJ2-3; TRBD1 matches 8 bases. Trimming took 4 bases from V and 1 from J; bases not matched to a gene: 9. The CDR3 contains 17 residues. The germline gives CDR1 KGHDR, CDR2 SFDVKD. This CDR3 reads CATSDPRATGGTDTQYF. CDR3 sequence (DNA): TGTGCCACCAGTGACCCTCGGGCGACAGGGGGCACAGATACGCAGTATTTT.

J is TRBJ2-5 and V is TRBV28; D possibly corresponds to TRBD1 (5 bases). CDR1 MDHEN and CDR2 SYDVKM come from the germline V gene. The CDR3 length is 14 residues. V was cut by 4 bases and J by 2 bases, with 11 bases left in between. CDR3 sequence reads: CASSSTEVQETQYF. Written as DNA, the CDR3 is TGTGCCAGCAGTTCGACAGAAGTACAAGAGACCCAGTACTTC.

The V gene is TRBV10-3, the J gene TRBJ2-3, with 7 bases fitting TRBD2. The CDR3 runs to 15 residues. The V gene's germline CDR1 is ENHRY and CDR2 SYGVKD. V was pared by 4 bases and J by 2 bases, with 6 bases of the junction left unmatched. The CDR3, as DNA: TGTGCCATCAGTGCGCGCGGGGGAAACACAGATACGCAGTATTTT. It codes for CAISARGGNTDTQYF.

The V call is TRBV7-9, the J call TRBJ1-2, with a weak D call TRBD1 (6 bases). The CDR3 consists of 13 residues. Germline V lookup: CDR1 SEHNR, CDR2 FQNEAQ (reference sequence). V lost 5 bases to trimming and J lost 2 bases, with 9 bases between them. CDR3 bases: TGTGCCAGCAGCCGAACAGGGAACTATGGCTACACCTTC. Protein sequence: CASSRTGNYGYTF.

The chain joins TRBV3-1 (or the pseudogene TRBV3-2) to TRBJ1-5; perhaps TRBD1 as D (5 bases). This CDR3 is 15 amino acids long. CDR1 is LGHDT and CDR2 is YNNKEL in the germline V gene (reference sequence). V was trimmed by 5 bases and J by 0 bases, leaving 11 bases between them. The CDR3 region is CASSFGAYSNQPQHF. The CDR3 DNA reads as TGTGCCAGCAGCTTTGGGGCCTATAGCAATCAGCCCCAGCATTTT.

This clone was detected a few times. CDR3 coding DNA: TGTGCCAGCAGTTTTCAGGGGGACTTGTCCTATGGCTACACCTTC. Translating gives CASSFQGDLSYGYTF. The V and J genes are TRBV6-5 and TRBJ1-2; 7 bases are shared with TRBD1. Per germline, CDR1 MNHEY and CDR2 SVGAGI. The CDR3 covers 15 residues. After removal of 4 bases from V and 4 bases from J, the junction contained 9 bases not matched to a gene.

The chain has TRBV5-1 and TRBJ2-5, with unresolved D. CDR1 is SGHRS and CDR2 is YFSETQ in the germline V gene. The CDR3 is 13 residues long. Trimming took 4 bases from V and 3 from J, leaving 10 bases between them. The CDR3: CASSRDNKETQYF. The DNA for the CDR3 is TGCGCCAGCAGCAGAGACAATAAAGAGACCCAGTACTTC.

The chain uses TRBV4-3 and TRBJ2-5; D not certain. CDR3 length: 13 amino acids. The germline V and J ends were trimmed by 0 bases and 7 bases, with 9 bases remaining between them. Germline loops: CDR1 LGHNA, CDR2 YSLEER. In nucleotides, the CDR3 is TGCGCCAGCAGCCAAGAGCGACTCGGGACCCAGTACTTC. It encodes CASSQERLGTQYF.